This T cell receptor (beta chain) was captured by sequencing in a study of T cells after yellow fever vaccination (dated by TCRdb to the late 2010s). About the full investigation: The SMART-Seq v4 Ultra Low Input RNA kit was used to prepare libraries from fractions with low cell numbers. Bulk TCR alpha and beta repertoires were sequenced longitudinally to track T-cell clones before and after primary and booster YFV17D yellow fever vaccination. Two healthy male donors, one aged 18 to 29 and one aged 30 to 39 years, made up the cohort. Blood was drawn at multiple timepoints before and after primary and secondary immunization, with bulk PBMC replicates and cell subsets isolated.

From cysteine to phenylalanine, the CDR3 is 16 amino acids long. Of all the DNA, just the CDR3 is kept, 48 bases in frame from base 1. At the junction V is shortened by 6 bases and J by 4 bases, with 24 bases in between. Via the germline V gene (reference sequence), CDR1 is DFQATT and CDR2 SNEGSKA. On the study overall, not on this receptor specifically: Most clones expanded after primary vaccination were re-detected after the booster (about 96% of CD4 and around 86% of CD8), suggesting broad memory maintenance. Compared with the primary T-cell response, the secondary T-cell response was faster but weaker, reaching its peak on day 5 rather than on day 15. A small fraction of clonotypes showed up in both the CD4 and CD8 compartments, probably as a result of convergent recombination. Only a couple of donors were included in the study, so the extent to which the findings can be generalized is limited. Computational filtering was required because FACS-sorted repertoires could contain abundant contaminating clonotypes from the bulk population.

TCR cDNA was made using 5'RACE template switching, a step that added a universal primer site and unique molecular identifiers. Priming of cDNA synthesis was performed from both the TCR alpha and TCR beta constant segments. Two PCR steps were used to amplify libraries, with sample barcodes and sequencing adapters being added in the second step. Sequencing of the libraries was done on either Illumina HiSeq 2500 (2x100 bp) or NovaSeq (2x150 bp). The authors' pipeline ran thus. MIGEC was used to demultiplex reads and collapse the reads into UMI consensus sequences, and MiXCR was used for V(D)J alignment. Clonotypes responding to the vaccine were identified with edgeR on replicate PBMC samples, with the criteria of FDR below 0.01 and a log2 fold change above 5 up to day 15. Bulk clonotypes were assigned CD4 or CD8 identity according to which sequenced CD4 or CD8 repertoire held them at higher abundance. Clonotypes enriched at least 10-fold in dextramer-positive versus dextramer-negative fractions were classed as NS4B-specific, and CD4-biased clonotypes were left out. TCRdb reran the public reads through fastp at Q25 and MiXCR, keeping productive beta chains. Every distinct CDR3 protein forms one entry, paired with its most common genes and DNA. The V and J calls here are based on TCRdb, not the publication. The sample table contains about 85,000 distinct CDR3 sequences; only one count was recorded for about an eighth of them. About 22% of the sample goes to the ten largest clones.

Reading the label with the study, this specimen's treatment or condition is: live attenuated yellow fever vaccine strain. A standard Ficoll-Paque protocol was used to isolate PBMCs from peripheral blood. With anti-CD3 and anti-CD8 staining plus a dextramer loaded with the yellow fever NS4B epitope peptide, the researchers sorted epitope-specific CD8 T cells. RNA was extracted with TriZol from bulk PBMCs, CD4 and CD8 fractions, and dextramer-positive and dextramer-negative fractions. This clonotype was recorded a few times. No much larger clonotype is one base removed from it; base qualities were not supplied.

This clonotype was obtained from a man in his late teens or twenties who received the YFV17D yellow fever vaccine. The sequences come from CD8+ T cells not binding an NS4B(214-222) dextramer, sorted from PBMCs, collected about 21 days after the first yellow fever vaccination. The cell subset or site label of this sample denotes: NS4B epitope dextramer-negative CD8 T cells. Recombination joined TRBV20-1 with TRBJ1-2; TRBD1 is possibly the D segment (6 matching bases). The DNA sequence is given as TGCAGTGCCATACCCCGGGACACGACCCGGGGCTATGGCTACACCTTC. This encodes CSAIPRDTTRGYGYTF.